The 9 T cell receptor beta chains below come from one sample, sequenced in a study of OX40 agonist ivuxolimab in advanced cancers. Data came from immunoSEQ multiplex PCR; TCRdb stores just in-frame clones and leaves some out. This sample has tens of thousands of clones; about 91% occur once, and the top ten carry 4.2%. The specimen comprised CD4+ or CD8+ T cells sorted from blood, sampled in a trial of the OX40 agonist ivuxolimab. The source is an adult with an advanced solid tumor such as melanoma, head and neck, liver or kidney cancer.

The J gene is TRBJ1-3, the V gene TRBV5-1; unclear D gene. The CDR3 is 14 amino acids. Trimming shortened V by 0 bases and J by 7 bases, and 11 bases separated the two germline ends. Germline V gene lookup returns CDR1 SGHRS and CDR2 YFSETQ. The CDR3 region has the DNA TGCGCCAGCAGCTTGGACAAATCAGGCAACACCATATATTTT. Translation gives CASSLDKSGNTIYF.

This sequence joins TRBV4-3 and TRBJ2-7, with unresolved D. In germline, CDR1 is LGHNA, CDR2 YSLEER. The CDR3 has 14 amino acids. V lost 1 base and J lost 2, with 9 bases in between. The CDR3 loop reads CASSQGMGTYEQYF. CDR3 nucleotide sequence: TGCGCCAGCAGCCAAGGGATGGGAACCTACGAGCAGTACTTC.

This clone was seen a single time. This chain connects TRBV14 to TRBJ2-1; a possible D gene is TRBD2 (6 bases). V was trimmed by 4 bases and J by 4 bases, leaving 8 bases between them. The CDR3 is made up of 13 amino acids. Germline V gene data show CDR1 as SGHDN and CDR2 as FVKESK. The CDR3 sequence is CASSPGTYNEQFF. CDR3 DNA: TGTGCCAGCAGCCCGGGGACTTACAATGAGCAGTTCTTC.

The CDR3, as DNA: TGTGCCAGCAGCTTCCGGCAGGGGACCTACGAGCAGTACTTC. As protein: CASSFRQGTYEQYF. This sequence joins TRBV7-9 and TRBJ2-7, with D possibly matching TRBD1 (6 bases). Germline-derived CDR1 and CDR2 are SEHNR and FQNEAQ (reference sequence). With 3 bases removed from V and 2 bases from J, the gap between germline ends came to 11 bases. The CDR3 covers 14 residues.

The rearrangement links TRBV12-2 to TRBJ2-4; the table's D call, TRBD1, has no DNA check behind it. TRBV12-2 is reported as a pseudogene. The CDR3 spans 16 residues. The CDR3 sequence is CASRPQGVLAKNIQYF. CDR3 DNA: TGTGCAAGTCGACCCCAGGGGGTCTTAGCCAAAAACATTCAGTACTTC.

As concerns this clone: An end of the junction differs from the germline gene, which may be a read error. The CDR3 DNA reads as TGCAGTGCCACTCGGGACAGCTTTATACTTTTT. Its translation is CSATRDSFILF. The chain couples TRBV20-1 to TRBJ1-4; 7 nucleotides agree with TRBD1. The CDR3 totals 11 residues. Germline loops: CDR1 DFQATT, CDR2 SNEGSKA (reference sequence).

The V call is TRBV5-8, the J call TRBJ2-1; D remains unclear. In germline, CDR1 is SGHTS, CDR2 YDEGEE. Trimming took 3 bases from V and 6 from J, leaving 10 bases between them. This CDR3 contains 13 residues. CDR3 bases: TGTGCCAGCAGCTCCCCAATGGTCAATGAGCAGTTCTTC. Translating gives CASSSPMVNEQFF.

The J gene is TRBJ2-6, the V gene TRBV7-3, with a possible D match to TRBD2 (6 bases). This CDR3 spans 18 amino acids. Trimming pared 3 bases from V and 0 bases from J, leaving 15 bases between. Germline CDR1 is SGHTA and CDR2 is FQGTGA. The CDR3 region is CASSFMLEGSSGANVLTF. As DNA, the CDR3 is TGTGCCAGCAGCTTCATGTTGGAGGGAAGCTCTGGGGCCAACGTCCTGACTTTC.

The chain links TRBV2 to TRBJ2-1; D might be TRBD1 (6 bases). V was shortened by 9 bases and J by 9 bases, with 24 bases between the two germline ends. Germline lookup yields CDR1 SNHLY and CDR2 FYNNEI. The CDR3 covers 15 residues. The CDR3 coding sequence is TGTGCCAGAGGACAGTCGGAAACTACAGTGGCTGAGCAGTTCTTC. This translates into CARGQSETTVAEQFF.